A selection of T cell receptor beta chains follows, all from one sample in a study of T cell clones after liver transplantation. The table came from immunoSEQ multiplex PCR; TCRdb's copy has only in-frame clones and leaves some out. The sample lists about 99,000 clones, around 80% occurring once. The sample was CD4+ T cells from blood, taken approximately 43 months after liver transplant. The origin of the receptors is a human patient who received a liver transplant. Some of these T cells may belong to the graft donor. Both conserved end residues are part of each CDR3. The D gene is left open where the match is weak. Only part of the rows carry a size: once, few, many, or a class if the clone is expanded.

D: TRBD2; V: TRBV11-3; size: -; J: TRBJ2-1; CDR3: CASSPRLAGGPNEQFF; DNA: TGTGCCAGCAGCCCCAGACTAGCGGGGGGGCCGAATGAGCAGTTCTTC
D: -; V: TRBV15; size: -; J: TRBJ1-2; CDR3: CATSSNYGYTF; DNA: TGTGCCACCAGCAGTAACTATGGCTACACCTTC
D: -; V: TRBV19; size: many; J: TRBJ2-7; CDR3: CASSSSALGLYEQYF; DNA: TGTGCCAGTAGTAGTTCGGCCCTCGGGCTCTACGAGCAGTACTTC
D: -; V: TRBV11-2; size: -; J: TRBJ2-3; CDR3: CASSLTTGATDTQYF; DNA: TGTGCCAGCAGCTTGACAACGGGGGCGACAGATACGCAGTATTTT
D: TRBD1; V: TRBV4-1; size: few; J: TRBJ1-2; CDR3: CASSQRGTVATNYGYTF; DNA: TGCGCCAGCAGCCAGAGGGGGACAGTCGCCACTAACTATGGCTACACCTTC
D: TRBD1; V: TRBV6-1; size: -; J: TRBJ2-7; CDR3: CASSLTGSSYEQYF; DNA: TGTGCCAGCAGTTTGACAGGGTCGTCCTACGAGCAGTACTTC
D: -; V: TRBV28; size: -; J: TRBJ1-1; CDR3: CASLLTTEAFF; DNA: TGTGCCAGCCTCCTGACCACTGAAGCTTTCTTT
D: TRBD1; V: TRBV2; size: -; J: TRBJ1-4; CDR3: CASEGQGKKLFF; DNA: TGTGCCAGCGAGGGACAGGGCAAAAAACTGTTTTTT
D: -; V: TRBV7-8; size: -; J: TRBJ2-1; CDR3: CASSFRARIGPLARSYNEQFF; DNA: TGTGCCAGCAGCTTCCGGGCCCGGATTGGCCCCCTAGCCCGCTCCTACAATGAGCAGTTCTTC
D: -; V: TRBV7-9; size: -; J: TRBJ2-7; CDR3: CASSLEMGVGGVSYEQYF; DNA: TGTGCCAGCAGCTTAGAGATGGGTGTGGGCGGAGTATCCTACGAGCAGTACTTC
D: -; V: TRBV29-1; size: -; J: TRBJ1-1; CDR3: CSVESWGREGSRAFF; DNA: TGCAGCGTTGAGAGTTGGGGGCGGGAGGGTTCTAGGGCTTTCTTT
D: -; V: TRBV6-5; size: -; J: TRBJ1-4; CDR3: CASSLTGNEKLFF; DNA: TGTGCCAGCAGTTTGACGGGGAATGAAAAACTGTTTTTT
D: -; V: TRBV6-4; size: -; J: TRBJ1-1; CDR3: CASKGVTTEAFF; DNA: TGTGCCAGCAAAGGGGTGACCACTGAAGCTTTCTTT
D: TRBD2; V: TRBV7-2; size: -; J: TRBJ2-7; CDR3: CASSFILLPSAGGYEQYF; DNA: TGTGCCAGCAGCTTCATCCTCTTGCCGTCCGCGGGGGGTTACGAGCAGTACTTC
D: TRBD2; V: TRBV18; size: -; J: TRBJ2-3; CDR3: CASSPGTSGGPRDTQYF; DNA: TGTGCCAGCTCACCTGGGACTAGCGGGGGGCCAAGAGATACGCAGTATTTT
D: -; V: TRBV4-2; size: -; J: TRBJ1-1; CDR3: CASSQSPWARTDDTEAFF; DNA: TGTGCCAGCAGCCAATCCCCTTGGGCCCGGACCGACGACACTGAAGCTTTCTTT
D: TRBD2; V: TRBV19; size: -; J: TRBJ2-1; CDR3: CASREGGSRNEQFF; DNA: TGTGCCAGTCGAGAGGGCGGGAGCCGCAATGAGCAGTTCTTC
D: -; V: TRBV10-3; size: -; J: TRBJ1-2; CDR3: CAITPAFGYGYTF; DNA: TGTGCCATCACCCCAGCTTTTGGATATGGCTACACCTTC
D: TRBD1; V: TRBV2; size: -; J: TRBJ1-2; CDR3: CASRDRGIGGYGYTF; DNA: TGTGCCAGCAGAGACAGGGGGATAGGGGGCTATGGCTACACCTTC
D: TRBD1; V: TRBV7-8; size: -; J: TRBJ1-4; CDR3: CASSLTRTGGRGEKLFF; DNA: TGTGCCAGCAGCCTAACACGGACAGGGGGCAGGGGTGAAAAACTGTTTTTT
D: -; V: TRBV30; size: once; J: TRBJ2-1; CDR3: CAWSVSNEQFF; DNA: TGTGCCTGGAGTGTAAGCAATGAGCAGTTCTTC
D: TRBD1; V: TRBV6-5; size: -; J: TRBJ1-5; CDR3: CASKDRGYSNQPQHF; DNA: TGTGCCAGCAAAGACAGGGGGTATAGCAATCAGCCCCAGCATTTT
D: -; V: TRBV28; size: -; J: TRBJ2-7; CDR3: CASSLGGSSFYEQYF; DNA: TGTGCCAGCAGTTTAGGAGGGAGCTCCTTCTACGAGCAGTACTTC
D: TRBD1; V: TRBV7-6; size: -; J: TRBJ2-1; CDR3: CASSPGTESRFF; DNA: TGTGCCAGCAGCCCCGGGACAGAATCACGGTTCTTC
D: -; V: TRBV5-1; size: -; J: TRBJ2-1; CDR3: CASSLTGMHNEQFF; DNA: TGCGCCAGCAGCTTGACCGGGATGCACAATGAGCAGTTCTTC
D: -; V: TRBV7-6; size: -; J: TRBJ2-7; CDR3: CASSLAGAVNPWGEQYF; DNA: TGTGCCAGCAGCTTAGCGGGAGCGGTGAACCCCTGGGGCGAGCAGTACTTC
D: -; V: TRBV6-5; size: -; J: TRBJ2-3; CDR3: CASMDGPDTQYF; DNA: TGTGCCAGCATGGACGGCCCCGATACGCAGTATTTT
D: -; V: TRBV6-5; size: -; J: TRBJ2-3; CDR3: CASSPRTDRVDTQYF; DNA: TGTGCCAGCAGTCCCCGGACAGATCGCGTAGATACGCAGTATTTT
D: -; V: TRBV27; size: -; J: TRBJ1-5; CDR3: CASSLLGSNQPQHF; DNA: TGTGCCAGCAGTTTATTAGGCAGTAATCAGCCCCAGCATTTT
D: -; V: TRBV10-3; size: -; J: TRBJ1-1; CDR3: CAISGVSTEAFF; DNA: TGTGCCATCAGTGGGGTTAGCACTGAAGCTTTCTTT
D: -; V: TRBV18; size: -; J: TRBJ2-5; CDR3: CASSRSGSETQYF; DNA: TGTGCCAGCTCTCGCTCAGGGTCTGAGACCCAGTACTTC
D: TRBD1; V: TRBV11-1; size: -; J: TRBJ2-1; CDR3: CASSRSSGNRGEQFF; DNA: TGTGCCAGCAGCCGATCCAGTGGTAACAGGGGCGAGCAGTTCTTC
D: TRBD1; V: TRBV4-1; size: -; J: TRBJ1-6; CDR3: CASSQAPDRGYSPLHF; DNA: TGCGCCAGCAGCCAAGCTCCGGACAGGGGATATTCACCCCTCCACTTT
D: -; V: TRBV11-2; size: -; J: TRBJ2-1; CDR3: CASSPDRRGVYNEQFF; DNA: TGTGCCAGCAGCCCCGATAGGAGGGGGGTTTACAATGAGCAGTTCTTC
D: -; V: TRBV5-8; size: few; J: TRBJ1-5; CDR3: CASSLGGAGQPQHF; DNA: TGTGCCAGCAGCTTGGGAGGGGCTGGTCAGCCCCAGCATTTT
D: TRBD1; V: TRBV10-3; size: -; J: TRBJ1-5; CDR3: CAISVSGGNQPQHF; DNA: TGTGCCATCAGTGTTTCAGGGGGTAATCAGCCCCAGCATTTT
D: -; V: TRBV4-1; size: -; J: TRBJ2-1; CDR3: CASSQTQGFEQFF; DNA: TGCGCCAGCAGCCAGACACAGGGTTTTGAGCAGTTCTTC
D: -; V: TRBV29-1; size: -; J: TRBJ1-5; CDR3: CSVVLTGGPQHF; DNA: TGCAGCGTAGTTCTGACGGGGGGGCCCCAGCATTTT
D: TRBD1; V: TRBV27; size: -; J: TRBJ2-7; CDR3: CASSLTGTGSYEQYF; DNA: TGTGCCAGCAGTTTAACCGGGACAGGGAGCTACGAGCAGTACTTC
D: -; V: TRBV4-1; size: few; J: TRBJ1-1; CDR3: CASSLDSLNTEAFF; DNA: TGCGCCAGCAGCCTTGACAGCTTGAACACTGAAGCTTTCTTT
D: TRBD1; V: TRBV29-1; size: -; J: TRBJ1-2; CDR3: CSVVVTGQGTSNGYTF; DNA: TGCAGCGTTGTGGTAACGGGACAGGGGACAAGTAATGGCTACACCTTC
D: TRBD2; V: TRBV6-6; size: few; J: TRBJ2-1; CDR3: CASTTGLASEQFF; DNA: TGTGCCAGCACTACGGGACTAGCGTCTGAGCAGTTCTTC
D: TRBD2; V: TRBV7-6; size: -; J: TRBJ2-1; CDR3: CASSLLASGGIYNEQFF; DNA: TGTGCCAGCAGCTTACTGGCGAGCGGGGGGATCTACAATGAGCAGTTCTTC
D: TRBD1; V: TRBV5-4; size: -; J: TRBJ2-7; CDR3: CASSFGQGVYEQYF; DNA: TGTGCCAGCAGCTTCGGTCAGGGGGTTTACGAGCAGTACTTC
D: TRBD1; V: TRBV7-9; size: -; J: TRBJ2-7; CDR3: CASSLGQGPPYEQYF; DNA: TGTGCCAGCAGCCTAGGACAGGGCCCCCCTTACGAGCAGTACTTC
D: -; V: TRBV7-2; size: -; J: TRBJ1-4; CDR3: CASSRAGAYNEKLFF; DNA: TGTGCCAGCAGCAGGGCAGGGGCTTATAATGAAAAACTGTTTTTT
D: TRBD1; V: TRBV5-1; size: -; J: TRBJ1-1; CDR3: CASSRDRGLTEAFF; DNA: TGCGCCAGCAGCCGGGACAGGGGGCTCACTGAAGCTTTCTTT
D: TRBD1; V: TRBV6-1; size: -; J: TRBJ1-2; CDR3: CASSHTPDRVYGYTF; DNA: TGTGCCAGCAGTCATACTCCGGACAGGGTGTATGGCTACACCTTC
D: TRBD1; V: TRBV19; size: -; J: TRBJ1-2; CDR3: CASRATGAAYGYTF; DNA: TGTGCCAGTAGAGCAACAGGGGCCGCTTATGGCTACACCTTC
D: TRBD2; V: TRBV4-2; size: -; J: TRBJ2-3; CDR3: CASSQISGGARTDTQYF; DNA: TGTGCCAGCAGCCAAATTAGCGGGGGGGCCCGCACAGATACGCAGTATTTT
D: TRBD1; V: TRBV6-4; size: -; J: TRBJ2-3; CDR3: CASSARTGEGNTQYF; DNA: TGTGCCAGCAGTGCGAGGACAGGCGAGGGCAATACGCAGTATTTT
D: TRBD1; V: TRBV28; size: few; J: TRBJ1-3; CDR3: CASNSLGQTNSGNTIYF; DNA: TGTGCCAGCAATTCCTTGGGACAGACCAACTCTGGAAACACCATATATTTT
D: -; V: TRBV27; size: -; J: TRBJ2-2; CDR3: CASSLSEDTGELFF; DNA: TGTGCCAGCAGTTTATCCGAGGACACCGGGGAGCTGTTTTTT
D: TRBD1; V: TRBV5-1; size: -; J: TRBJ2-7; CDR3: CASSWTGKSYEQYF; DNA: TGCGCCAGCAGCTGGACAGGAAAATCCTACGAGCAGTACTTC
D: -; V: TRBV15; size: -; J: TRBJ1-4; CDR3: CATSGVLTNEKLFF; DNA: TGTGCCACCAGCGGGGTCCTAACTAATGAAAAACTGTTTTTT
D: -; V: TRBV10-1; size: -; J: TRBJ2-7; CDR3: CASSTSGVNEQYF; DNA: TGCGCCAGCAGTACTTCAGGGGTCAACGAGCAGTACTTC
D: -; V: TRBV9; size: once; J: TRBJ1-4; CDR3: CASSSRDRSNEKLFF; DNA: TGTGCCAGCAGCTCGCGGGACCGCTCGAATGAAAAACTGTTTTTT
D: TRBD1; V: TRBV6-5; size: -; J: TRBJ1-6; CDR3: CASRQGADNSPLHF; DNA: TGTGCCAGCCGGCAGGGGGCTGATAATTCACCCCTCCACTTT
D: TRBD1; V: TRBV6-5; size: -; J: TRBJ1-1; CDR3: CASSRQGEAFF; DNA: TGTGCCAGCAGTAGACAGGGTGAAGCTTTCTTT
D: -; V: TRBV6-5; size: -; J: TRBJ1-5; CDR3: CASSYRGGAVGQPQHF; DNA: TGTGCCAGCAGTTACAGGGGGGGCGCGGTCGGTCAGCCCCAGCATTTT